The source of this T cell receptor (beta chain) is a study of human T cells and chemical hapten exposure. At the level of the study: DPC at 0.01% went onto the upper back in patch tests, read at 6 days.

Notes on the study in general: There were significantly more large CDR3 similarity clusters among expanded TCRs than among controls. High-frequency TCRs, those above 1 in 1000, stayed the same after DPC sensitization.

The CDR3 consists of 13 residues. Germline V gives CDR1 DFQATT, CDR2 SNEGSKA (reference sequence). Unmatched junction bases numbered 6, after V lost 5 bases and J lost 3 bases. Worth noting for this clonotype: Its antigen is unidentified.

Individual cDNA molecules received unique molecular identifiers in the library. TCRdb analysed the RACE reads with MiXCR anew, one entry per CDR3 protein. Seen here are 130,000 or so distinct CDR3 sequences, around 10% observed once, and the top ten hold around 2.5%. Time point described: patch test 3, about 24 weeks after DPC sensitization. Treatment reported: therapeutic diphenylcyclopropenone sensitization with weekly scalp DPC. The receptor was isolated from a woman in her forties or fifties with alopecia areata. Some clones in this sample may be carry-over from other donors' samples. The chain links TRBV20-1 to TRBJ1-2, with 7 positions matching TRBD1. Sequenced here: whole blood, sampled in connection with sensitization to the hapten diphenylcyclopropenone (DPC). CDR3 DNA: TGCAGTGCTGAACCAGACAGGGACTATGGCTACACCTTC. Encoded protein: CSAEPDRDYGYTF.